This T cell receptor (beta chain) was sequenced during a study of blood T cells in healthy people across ages (dated by TCRdb to between 2015 and 2016). The study in broad terms: In model experiments, template switching captured roughly one uniquely barcoded TCR beta cDNA molecule for every two T cells. Using deep sequencing normalized with unique cDNA molecular identifiers, the study measured how TCR beta repertoire diversity changes with age. The donors were divided into four age groups: young (average roughly 17 years), middle-aged (about 39), aged (approximately 62) and long-lived (roughly 86). Donors of different ages were randomly distributed across sequencing lanes to avoid experimental bias. The study analyzed two additional independent replicas of 1 million unique cDNA reads from the same blood draw for two donors, one aged 18 to 30 and one aged 80 or older. The study at large found these results: Because donor CMV infection status was unknown, age-related changes in expanded clonotypes were potentially confounded. Compared with the aged group, the long-lived group had more naive CD4+ T cells, fewer expanded clones and increased TCR diversity, suggesting age selection. Conclusive comparison of naive and antigen-experienced compartments was prevented by the profiling of bulk unsorted PBMCs. A strong correlation was found between observed TCR beta diversity and the percentage of naive T cells measured by flow cytometry. Estimates of total diversity based on one million sequenced T cells were regarded as lower bounds and as underestimates. As age increased, observed TCR beta diversity per million T cells dropped in a roughly linear way, and a significant reduction was already evident by age approximately 40.

Library preparation was by 5' RACE. The sequencer listed for this sample is Illumina HiSeq 2500. The second PCR ran for about 7 to 11 cycles and used a J-beta primer mix along with a sample-barcoded 5' primer. A template-switch 5' adaptor carrying 12 random nucleotides introduced a unique molecular identifier onto each TCR beta cDNA molecule. Each sample yielded at least 3 million CDR3-containing paired-end reads. The Mint cDNA synthesis kit, primed by a TRBC-specific oligonucleotide, was used to synthesize first-strand cDNA from all RNA. Following uracil-DNA glycosylase treatment, all cDNA underwent a first 18-cycle PCR with the universal primers M1SS and BC2_uni_R. The paper's processing steps were these. For normalization, 1 million high-quality reads were randomly selected from each sample, with every read carrying a distinct molecular identifier. Reads sharing molecular identifiers were discarded rather than binned into consensus sequences. MiTCR, with a Q25 quality threshold and the strictest error-elimination algorithm, was used for CDR3 identification, clonotype clustering and error correction. A nonparametric unseen species model with Euler transformation was used to estimate a lower bound on total TCR beta diversity. Using fastp trimming at Q25 and MiXCR clonotype assembly, TCRdb reanalyzed the public sequencing data and kept in-frame beta chains. One record per CDR3 amino acid sequence lists the most common genes and DNA. The V and J calls shown here were made by TCRdb, not taken from the authors' results. This sample lists about 1,000,000 distinct CDR3 sequences; 40% to 50% were detected once. Of the sample, approximately 17% is held by the ten largest clones.

The donors were 40 or so Caucasian individuals from Russia, aged roughly 6 to 95 years, who were systemically healthy. Roughly 9.5 milliliters of peripheral blood were drawn from each donor into EDTA-treated Vacutainer tubes. Ficoll-Paque density-gradient centrifugation was used to isolate PBMCs, with at least 7 million per sample. Total RNA, at least 5.5 micrograms per sample, was extracted from PBMCs with Trizol reagent. Naive CD45RAhigh/CD27high T cell percentages were measured by flow cytometry on a PBMC aliquot from every donor. Details on this clonotype: It lacks a known antigen. One base away there is no much larger clone; base qualities are not given.

V and J are truncated by 1 base and 8 bases respectively, leaving an intervening sequence of 14 bases. The CDR3 spans 14 residues, from the cysteine through the phenylalanine. Only the CDR3 part of the read is kept: 42 bases, read in frame from the first base. CDR1 and CDR2 are drawn from the germline V gene: SGHAT, FQNNGV. The sequence was collected from a woman aged 55-69 years in good health. The receptor chain draws on TRBV11-2 and TRBJ1-2, and the D gene may be TRBD1, 5 bases matching. Sample: blood. The CDR3 in this case is CASSLADGASGYTF. Read as DNA, the sequence is TGTGCCAGCAGCTTAGCAGACGGGGCTTCGGGCTACACCTTC.